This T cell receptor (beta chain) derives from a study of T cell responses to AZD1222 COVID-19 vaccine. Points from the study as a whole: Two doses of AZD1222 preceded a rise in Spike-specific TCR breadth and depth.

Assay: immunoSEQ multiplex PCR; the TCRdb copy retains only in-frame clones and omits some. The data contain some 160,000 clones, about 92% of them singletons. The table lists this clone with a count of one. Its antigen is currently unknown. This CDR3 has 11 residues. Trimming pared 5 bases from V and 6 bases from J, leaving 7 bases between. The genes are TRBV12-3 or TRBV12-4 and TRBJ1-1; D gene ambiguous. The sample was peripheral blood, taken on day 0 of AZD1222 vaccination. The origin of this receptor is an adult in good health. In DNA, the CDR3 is TGTGCCAGCAGTGAAAACGCTGAAGCTTTCTTT. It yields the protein CASSENAEAFF.